This record covers a single T cell receptor beta chain. There is no known antigen for this receptor. At one end the junction does not follow the germline gene, possibly because of a read error. Hyperthyroidism patients were newly diagnosed, with disease duration under 2 months, and aged 18 to 65 years. Any patient with an uncontrolled infection, another autoimmune disease, pregnancy or lactation was excluded. Diagnoses were based on clinical symptoms, serum thyroxine and TRAb, thyroid ultrasound and orbital computed tomography. Blood from progressor patients was drawn when they were first diagnosed with hyperthyroidism, before any ophthalmopathy symptoms appeared. PBMCs were separated from approximately 9.9 ml of fresh peripheral blood using Ficoll-Paque density gradient centrifugation. Progressor patients were initially diagnosed with Graves' hyperthyroidism and developed ophthalmopathy during follow-up. Total RNA was extracted with Trizol reagent, and quality was checked on an Agilent 2100 Bioanalyzer.

This record comes from a study of T cells in Graves' hyperthyroidism and ophthalmopathy (dated by TCRdb to the late 2010s). Some background on the complete study: Peripheral blood was collected at initial diagnosis, before any treatment. To identify distinguishing TCR V-J signatures, a discovery cohort of 90 to 100 patients was used, comprising 43 with Graves' ophthalmopathy and some 57 with stable Graves' hyperthyroidism. Whether ophthalmopathy could be predicted prospectively was tested in an independent validation cohort made up of some 20 hyperthyroidism patients plus 17 patients who later progressed to ophthalmopathy. For training and testing, the 100 patients in the discovery cohort were randomly divided in a 7:3 ratio. In addition, the study compared T-cell repertoires in thyroid tissue and in blood from six Graves' hyperthyroidism patients. After blood sampling, hyperthyroidism patients were treated with methimazole at a starting dose of 30 mg daily, and ophthalmopathy patients were treated with high-dose intravenous methylprednisolone. According to the paper, TCR Vbeta CDR3 sequencing was carried out on about 140 peripheral blood samples, which came from approximately 43 ophthalmopathy, fewer than 80 hyperthyroidism and roughly 17 progressor patients. Broader findings and caveats from the paper: Sample size was not statistically predetermined, and investigators were not blinded to group allocation. Most expanded thyroid clonotypes (frequency above 0.001) were also detected in blood, a finding suggesting that blood repertoires may reflect thyroid immune responses. In cross-validation, a model built on a 13 V-J signature told ophthalmopathy apart from stable hyperthyroidism with under 90% sensitivity and 81% to 82% specificity, and in testing the same model reached 80%/75%. In validation, the model predicted progression to ophthalmopathy with around 71% sensitivity and 72% to 75% specificity, a median of approximately 6.7 months before onset.

Amplification of TCR beta CDR3 regions was carried out from RNA transcripts. For the first round of RT-PCR on the TCR CDR3, the HTBI primer set was used together with the Qiagen OneStep RT-PCR kit. Libraries were constructed in a second round of multiplex PCR, after which size selection and purification were performed. Sequencing of the libraries was done on an Illumina HiSeq2000 using paired-end 100 bp reads. Per the original workflow: SOAPnuke was used to process the raw data, throwing out any read that contained adapters or uncalled bases, had a mean Phred below 15, or lacked an exact constant-primer or identifier match. High-quality paired reads were merged with COPE v1.2.5, and unique nucleotide sequences were defined as clonotypes. MiTCR v1.1 was used to align clonotypes to the IMGT TRBV, TRBD and TRBJ reference segments. The analysis included only V-J combinations with a frequency above 0.0001, which together covered 99.2% of the repertoires. A TCS score was defined as the ratio between F50 (clonal expansion) and ExV (chaos), using BLOSUM62-based TCRdist between CDR3 peptides within each V-J. Welch's t-statistics and random forest reduced fewer than 550 V-J features to 10 to 15, which were used in a naive Bayes classifier (R e1071). In TCRdb, the public reads were trimmed at Q25 with fastp and aligned with MiXCR, with productive beta chains retained. For every CDR3 protein sequence, its rows merge into one entry that carries the most common genes and DNA. The V and J calls here are based on TCRdb, not the publication. The sample table holds 370,000 or so distinct CDR3 sequences, of which about 14% were seen once. The ten top clones hold about 20% of the sample.

Including the terminal cysteine and phenylalanine, the CDR3 comprises 14 residues. Only the CDR3 DNA stays, 42 bases, in frame from base 1. Via the germline V gene, CDR1 is MDHEN and CDR2 SYDVKM. This clonotype was sampled from a man aged 25-45 years with Graves' hyperthyroidism that later progressed to Graves' ophthalmopathy. Recombination linked TRBV28 to TRBJ1-1; no D gene is confidently identified. The sequencing input was blood. The nucleotides read TGTGCCGGCAGTCTAGACCAAGGAGGCACTGAAGCTTTCTTT. Its protein product is CAGSLDQGGTEAFF.